This TCR beta chain was observed in a study of Graves' ophthalmopathy and Graves' hyperthyroidism. This clonotype appeared a few times. Trimming left V 7 bases short and J 2 bases short, with 15 bases between. CDR1 and CDR2 (germline): MNHNY, SVGAGI (reference sequence). The CDR3 runs to 15 residues. Beta-chain TCR CDR3 regions were amplified from RNA transcripts. A first-round RT-PCR used HTBI primers, followed by a second-round multiplex PCR. TCRdb fed the multiplex PCR reads into MiXCR, producing one record per CDR3 protein. The data hold about 700,000 distinct CDR3 sequences, with roughly 41% observed a single time.

Sequences were obtained from peripheral blood. The rearrangement links TRBV6-6 to TRBJ1-5, with D perhaps TRBD1 (5 bases). The TCR originated in an adult man with Graves' ophthalmopathy. CDR3 nucleotides: TGTGCCAGCACCTTCGGGGCTGGTCGCAATCAGCCCCAGCATTTT. Amino acids: CASTFGAGRNQPQHF.